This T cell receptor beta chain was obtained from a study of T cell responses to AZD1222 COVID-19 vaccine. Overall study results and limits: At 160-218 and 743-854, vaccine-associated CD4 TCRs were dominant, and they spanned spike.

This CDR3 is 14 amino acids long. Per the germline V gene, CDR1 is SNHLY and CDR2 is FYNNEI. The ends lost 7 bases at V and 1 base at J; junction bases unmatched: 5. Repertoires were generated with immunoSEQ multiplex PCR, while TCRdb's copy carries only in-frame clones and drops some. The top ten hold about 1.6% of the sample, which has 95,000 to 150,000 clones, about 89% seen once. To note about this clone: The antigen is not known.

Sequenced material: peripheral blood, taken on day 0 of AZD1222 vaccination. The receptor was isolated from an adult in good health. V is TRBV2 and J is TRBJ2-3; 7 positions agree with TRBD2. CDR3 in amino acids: CASIREEGTDTQYF. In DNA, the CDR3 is TGTGCCAGCATACGGGAGGAGGGCACAGATACGCAGTATTTT.